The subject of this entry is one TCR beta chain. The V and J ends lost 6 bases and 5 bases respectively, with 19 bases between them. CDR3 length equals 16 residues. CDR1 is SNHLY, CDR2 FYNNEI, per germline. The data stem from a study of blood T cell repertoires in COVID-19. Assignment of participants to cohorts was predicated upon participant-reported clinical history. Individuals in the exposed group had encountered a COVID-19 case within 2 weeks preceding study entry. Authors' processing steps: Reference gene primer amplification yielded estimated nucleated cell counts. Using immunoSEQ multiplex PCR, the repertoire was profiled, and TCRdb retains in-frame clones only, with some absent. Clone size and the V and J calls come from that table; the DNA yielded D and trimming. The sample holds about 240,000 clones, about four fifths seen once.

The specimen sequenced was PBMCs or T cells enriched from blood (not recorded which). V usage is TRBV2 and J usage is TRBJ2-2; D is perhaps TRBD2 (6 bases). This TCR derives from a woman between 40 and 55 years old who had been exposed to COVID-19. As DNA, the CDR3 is TGTGCCAGCAGCGCGGGACCCTCCGCTAAAACCGGGGAGCTGTTTTTT. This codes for CASSAGPSAKTGELFF.